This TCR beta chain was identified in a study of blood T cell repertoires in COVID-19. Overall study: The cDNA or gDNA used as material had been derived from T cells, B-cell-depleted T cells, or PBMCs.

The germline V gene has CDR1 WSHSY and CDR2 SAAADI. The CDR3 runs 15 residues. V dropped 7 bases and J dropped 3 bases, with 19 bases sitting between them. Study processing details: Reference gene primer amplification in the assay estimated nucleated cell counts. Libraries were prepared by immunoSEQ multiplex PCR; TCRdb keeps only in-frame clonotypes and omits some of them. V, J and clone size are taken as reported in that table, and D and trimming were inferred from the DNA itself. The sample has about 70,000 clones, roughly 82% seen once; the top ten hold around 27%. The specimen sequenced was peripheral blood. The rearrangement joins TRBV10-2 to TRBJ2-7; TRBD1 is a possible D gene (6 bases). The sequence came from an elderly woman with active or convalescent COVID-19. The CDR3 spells CASTPISTGNYEQYF. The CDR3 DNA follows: TGCGCCAGCACCCCGATCTCTACAGGGAACTACGAGCAGTACTTC.